Below, 15 T cell receptor beta chains from the same sample are listed, as sequenced in a study of T cell changes during pregnancy in multiple sclerosis. Using immunoSEQ multiplex PCR, the repertoire was profiled, and TCRdb retains in-frame clones only, with some absent. The repertoire consists of 95,000 to 150,000 clones, with about 94% occurring once and the leading ten covering 6.2%. The sequencing used peripheral blood, collected before pregnancy. The receptors were gathered from a female donor with multiple sclerosis, enrolled in a pregnancy study.

The chain has TRBV28 and TRBJ2-5; 11 positions agree with TRBD2. Germline V lookup: CDR1 MDHEN, CDR2 SYDVKM. Unmatched junction bases numbered 7, after V lost 6 bases and J lost 1 base. The CDR3 contains 16 residues. CDR3 sequence (DNA): TGTGCCAGCAGCAGGACTAGCGGGTATTTCCAAGAGACCCAGTACTTC. Translation gives CASSRTSGYFQETQYF.

The rearrangement uses TRBV28 and TRBJ2-7; 9 positions match TRBD1. Germline-derived CDR1 and CDR2 are MDHEN and SYDVKM. The ends lost 8 bases at V and 5 bases at J; junction bases unmatched: 16. The CDR3 contains 16 residues. The CDR3 region has the DNA TGTGCCAGCCCACCTTCACCCGGGACAGGGTCAGACGAGCAGTACTTC. Translating gives CASPPSPGTGSDEQYF. The full variable domain, its missing parts supplied by reference TRBV28 and TRBJ2-7, is DVKVTQSSRYLVKRTGEKVFLECVQDMDHENMFWYRQDPGLGLRLIYFSYDVKMKEKGDIPEGYSVSREKKERFSLILESASTNQTSMYLCASPPSPGTGSDEQYFGPGTRLTVT.

The chain carries TRBV7-9 and TRBJ1-2; 8 positions match TRBD1. V was clipped by 1 base and J by 5 bases; unmatched bases: 6. The V gene's germline CDR1 is SEHNR and CDR2 FQNEAQ (reference sequence). This CDR3 has 15 amino acids. CDR3 sequence reads: CASSLGTGFIYGYTF. In nucleotides, the CDR3 is TGTGCCAGCAGCTTAGGGACAGGGTTTATTTATGGCTACACCTTC.

This clone was recorded once. The chain uses TRBV5-1 and TRBJ2-7, with a possible D match to TRBD1 (6 bases). CDR3 size: 16 residues. Germline CDR1 SGHRS, CDR2 YFSETQ. Trimming shortened V by 2 bases and J by 4 bases, and 19 bases separated the two germline ends. This CDR3 reads CASSFYRDKNVYEQYF. CDR3 DNA sequence: TGCGCCAGCAGCTTTTACCGGGACAAGAATGTGTACGAGCAGTACTTC.

The chain links TRBV11-2 to TRBJ1-2, with no clear D. The CDR3 has 13 residues. V was pared by 5 bases and J by 4 bases, with 11 bases between. The germline V gene has CDR1 SGHAT and CDR2 FQNNGV. The CDR3 region is CASSPDGLYGYTF. The CDR3 DNA follows: TGTGCCAGCAGCCCCGATGGACTCTATGGCTACACCTTC.

The chain links TRBV7-9 to TRBJ2-7; TRBD2 matches at 10 bases. This CDR3 is built from 15 residues. Germline V lookup: CDR1 SEHNR, CDR2 FQNEAQ (reference sequence). Trimming removed 1 base from V and 6 bases from J; junction bases left unmatched: 6. CDR3 in DNA: TGTGCCAGCAGCTTAGGGGGACTAGCGAGCAGCGAGCAGTACTTC. This encodes CASSLGGLASSEQYF. The whole variable domain, remainder taken from reference TRBV7-9 and TRBJ2-7, is DTGVSQNPRHKITKRGQNVTFRCDPISEHNRLYWYRQTLGQGPEFLTYFQNEAQLEKSRLLSDRFSAERPKGSFSTLEIQRTEQGDSAMYLCASSLGGLASSEQYFGPGTRLTVT.

V is TRBV2 and J is TRBJ1-1; D may be TRBD1 (6 bases). The CDR3 is 15 residues long. Germline CDR1 and CDR2: SNHLY and FYNNEI. V lost 6 bases to trimming and J lost 0 bases, with 14 bases between them. The CDR3, as DNA: TGTGCCAGCAGACAGGGACACCCAATGAACACTGAAGCTTTCTTT. Translation gives CASRQGHPMNTEAFF. The variable domain in full, with the rest retrieved from reference TRBV2 and TRBJ1-1, is EPEVTQTPSHQVTQMGQEVILRCVPISNHLYFYWYRQILGQKVEFLVSFYNNEISEKSEIFDDQFSVERPDGSNFTLKIRSTKLEDSAMYFCASRQGHPMNTEAFFGQGTRLTVV.

This chain joins TRBV5-1 and TRBJ2-1; 9 bases agree with TRBD1. The V gene's germline CDR1 is SGHRS and CDR2 YFSETQ. The CDR3 consists of 16 residues. Trimming cost V 4 bases and J 6 bases; bases outside gene matches: 11. CDR3 region: CASSPGGDRVPNEQFF. The DNA for the CDR3 is TGCGCCAGCAGCCCTGGGGGGGACAGGGTCCCCAATGAGCAGTTCTTC. The whole variable domain, filled in from reference TRBV5-1 and TRBJ2-1, reads KAGVTQTPRYLIKTRGQQVTLSCSPISGHRSVSWYQQTPGQGLQFLFEYFSETQRNKGNFPGRFSGRQFSNSRSEMNVSTLELGDSALYLCASSPGGDRVPNEQFFGPGTRLTVL.

The chain combines TRBV7-3 with TRBJ2-1; 14 positions agree with TRBD2. Germline CDR1 SGHTA, CDR2 FQGTGA. With V trimmed by 5 bases and J by 8 bases, 8 bases remained unmatched. This CDR3 has 16 residues. The CDR3 region is CASSPGGTSGSDEQFF. Here the CDR3 DNA reads TGTGCCAGCAGCCCTGGGGGGACTAGCGGGAGCGATGAGCAGTTCTTC.

V and J are TRBV7-9 and TRBJ2-3, with unresolved D. Germline V gene sequence: CDR1 SEHNR, CDR2 FQNEAQ (reference sequence). The CDR3 has 14 residues. V lost 4 bases, J lost 2 bases, and 10 bases lay in between. CDR3 bases: TGTGCCAGCAGCTCAGAGACTTACACAGATACGCAGTATTTT. Residues: CASSSETYTDTQYF.

This clone was seen once. This chain joins TRBV19 and TRBJ1-2; tentative D call: TRBD1 (5 bases). Trimming cost V 7 bases and J 2 bases, with 14 bases left between them. Per germline, CDR1 LNHDA and CDR2 SQIVND (reference sequence). This CDR3 contains 14 residues. CDR3 bases: TGTGCCAGTACTAAATCTCGGGGGAACTATGGCTACACCTTC. This translates into CASTKSRGNYGYTF.

The chain couples TRBV19 to TRBJ2-2, with D possibly matching TRBD1 (5 bases). Germline assignment: CDR1 LNHDA and CDR2 SQIVND (reference sequence). The CDR3 is made up of 15 amino acids. V lost 5 bases, J lost 3 bases, and 13 bases lay in between. The CDR3 DNA sequence: TGTGCCAGTAGTCCCGCGACAGATTACACCGGGGAGCTGTTTTTT. Translating it yields CASSPATDYTGELFF. Supplemented by reference TRBV19 and TRBJ2-2, the full variable domain reads DGGITQSPKYLFRKEGQNVTLSCEQNLNHDAMYWYRQDPGQGLRLIYYSQIVNDFQKGDIAEGYSVSREKKESFPLTVTSAQKNPTAFYLCASSPATDYTGELFFGEGSRLTVL.

The chain joins TRBV6-5 to TRBJ1-6; 8 nucleotides agree with TRBD1. V gave up 2 bases and J gave up 10 bases; unmatched junction bases: 7. The CDR3 covers 15 residues. CDR1 MNHEY and CDR2 SVGAGI come from the germline V gene. The CDR3, as DNA: TGTGCCAGCAGTTACCGGACAGGGACTCGGTCACCCCTCCACTTT. Translation gives CASSYRTGTRSPLHF.

The rearrangement links TRBV14 to TRBJ1-2; D ambiguous. Deletions cut 1 base from V and 5 bases from J, with 8 bases between. In germline, CDR1 is SGHDN, CDR2 FVKESK. The CDR3 has 13 residues. CDR3 sequence: CASSQAQSYGYTF. The CDR3 DNA reads as TGTGCCAGCAGCCAAGCACAGTCTTATGGCTACACCTTC.

The gene calls are TRBV5-1 and TRBJ2-3; the match to TRBD2 covers 10 bases. Germline CDR1 and CDR2: SGHRS and YFSETQ. CDR3 length equals 17 residues. After removal of 2 bases from V and 6 bases from J, the junction contained 12 bases not matched to a gene. CDR3 residues: CASSLAPSGGAEDTQYF. The CDR3 nucleotides read TGCGCCAGCAGCTTAGCCCCCAGCGGGGGGGCAGAGGATACGCAGTATTTT.